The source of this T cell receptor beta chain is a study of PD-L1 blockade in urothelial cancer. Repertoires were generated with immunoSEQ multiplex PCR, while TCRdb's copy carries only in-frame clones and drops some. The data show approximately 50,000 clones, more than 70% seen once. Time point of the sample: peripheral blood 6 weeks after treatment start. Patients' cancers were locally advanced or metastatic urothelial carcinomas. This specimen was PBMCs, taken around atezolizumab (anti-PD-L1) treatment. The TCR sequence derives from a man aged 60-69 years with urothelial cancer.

This CDR3 is CASSSEGRSAQYF. The CDR3 DNA follows: TGTGCCAGTAGTAGCGAAGGCCGGAGTGCCCAGTACTTC. The chain recombines TRBV19 with TRBJ2-5, with D unclear. The V gene lost 4 bases and the J gene lost 9 bases, with 15 bases spanning the gap. The CDR3 runs to 13 residues. Germline V gene lookup returns CDR1 LNHDA and CDR2 SQIVND (reference sequence).